Presented here are 21 T cell receptor beta chains from one specimen sequenced in a study of cytomegalovirus exposure and HLA in healthy donors. In the PCR, 60 Vbeta and 13 Jbeta primers were used. Profiling relied on immunoSEQ multiplex PCR, and the TCRdb table lists in-frame clones only, not all of them. The sample lists fewer than 200,000 clones; over 65% were seen once. The sequenced material came from PBMCs. Receptors originate from a man in his 60s in good health and CMV-seronegative.

This sequence joins TRBV10-2 and TRBJ1-1, with TRBD1 identical over 9 bases. Germline CDR1 WSHSY, CDR2 SAAADI. This CDR3 contains 16 residues. The V segment lost 4 bases and the J segment 9 bases; nucleotides outside the gene matches: 15. CDR3 in DNA: TGCGCCAGCAGTGGGACAGGGGATAATGTTGCCTCGAAAGCTTTCTTT. As protein: CASSGTGDNVASKAFF.

The chain has TRBV6-1 and TRBJ2-5; 8 bases match TRBD1. Germline V gene data show CDR1 as MNHNS and CDR2 as SASEGT. The CDR3 loop spans 15 amino acids. The V and J ends lost 3 bases and 2 bases, in that order; junction bases with no gene match: 5. The CDR3 is CASSESRGRQETQYF. The DNA of the CDR3 is TGTGCCAGCAGTGAGAGCAGGGGGCGGCAAGAGACCCAGTACTTC.

The rearrangement joins TRBV12-5 to TRBJ1-1; D is undetermined. The V gene lost 6 bases and the J gene lost 1 base, with 9 bases spanning the gap. The CDR3 totals 13 residues. Germline CDR1 is LGHNT and CDR2 is FRNRAP. The CDR3 DNA sequence: TGTGCTAGTGGCCCCTCGGGGAACACTGAAGCTTTCTTT. It translates to CASGPSGNTEAFF. Supplemented by reference TRBV12-5 and TRBJ1-1, the full variable domain reads DARVTQTPRHKVTEMGQEVTMRCQPILGHNTVFWYRQTMMQGLELLAYFRNRAPLDDSGMPKDRFSAEMPDATLATLKIQPSEPRDSAVYFCASGPSGNTEAFFGQGTRLTVV.

In its sample, this clone was seen once. The chain joins TRBV6-5 to TRBJ2-5; 7 bases align to TRBD1. V was clipped by 2 bases and J by 4 bases; unmatched bases: 4. CDR1 and CDR2 (germline): MNHEY, SVGAGI. This CDR3 is 14 amino acids long. The CDR3 loop reads CASSYQGQLETQYF. CDR3 nucleotide sequence: TGTGCCAGCAGTTACCAGGGACAGCTAGAGACCCAGTACTTC.

This sequence joins TRBV5-6 and TRBJ1-4; 9 bases map to TRBD1. The CDR3 has 15 residues. V shed 4 bases and J 5 bases; nucleotides not matched to a gene: 6. CDR1 SGHDT and CDR2 YYEEEE come from the germline V gene. CDR3 coding DNA: TGTGCCAGCAGCCATACGACAGGGGGGAATGAAAAACTGTTTTTT. This translates into CASSHTTGGNEKLFF.

The genes are TRBV7-6 and TRBJ2-2; 9 positions match TRBD2. CDR1 SGHVS and CDR2 FNYEAQ come from the germline V gene. Unmatched junction bases numbered 5, after V lost 2 bases and J lost 4 bases. There are 16 residues in the CDR3. The CDR3 reads CASSLYSSGATGELFF. As DNA, the CDR3 is TGTGCCAGCAGCTTATATTCTAGCGGGGCCACCGGGGAGCTGTTTTTT. The variable domain in full, completed from reference TRBV7-6 and TRBJ2-2, reads GAGVSQSPRYKVTKRGQDVALRCDPISGHVSLYWYRQALGQGPEFLTYFNYEAQQDKSGLPNDRFSAERPEGSISTLTIQRTEQRDSAMYRCASSLYSSGATGELFFGEGSRLTVL.

This clone turned up a few times. The chain carries TRBV7-2 and TRBJ2-5; 9 bases are shared with TRBD2. The V gene end was trimmed by 6 bases and the J gene end by 4 bases; junction bases not matched to a gene: 9. Germline values: CDR1 SGHTA, CDR2 FQGNSA. This CDR3 comprises 15 residues. The CDR3 bases are TGTGCCAGCAGTCCCCTCGGAGCGGGAGGAGAGACCCAGTACTTC. Translated, it gives CASSPLGAGGETQYF. Complete variable domain (other parts from reference TRBV7-2 and TRBJ2-5): GAGVSQSPSNKVTEKGKDVELRCDPISGHTALYWYRQSLGQGLEFLIYFQGNSAPDKSGLPSDRFSAERTGGSVSTLTIQRTQQEDSAVYLCASSPLGAGGETQYFGPGTRLLVL.

The rearrangement uses TRBV6-4 and TRBJ2-3; 14 nucleotides agree with TRBD2. V lost 0 bases to trimming and J lost 10 bases; unmatched junction nucleotides: 12. The CDR3 spans 18 residues. From germline, CDR1 is MRHNA and CDR2 SNTAGT. Here the CDR3 DNA reads TGTGCCAGCAGTGACTCGCCGGGACTAGCGGGGGCCCCTGGTTCGCAGTATTTT. It is translated as CASSDSPGLAGAPGSQYF.

This clone was observed a handful of times. The genes are TRBV7-2 and TRBJ2-5, with D possibly matching TRBD1 (6 bases). This CDR3 is built from 13 residues. The germline gives CDR1 SGHTA, CDR2 FQGNSA. V gave up 5 bases and J gave up 4 bases, with 11 bases separating them. Here the CDR3 DNA reads TGTGCCAGCAGCCGGGACAATCGAGAGACCCAGTACTTC. Its translation: CASSRDNRETQYF.

The chain employs TRBV5-1 and TRBJ1-4; 9 nucleotides line up with TRBD1. Germline V gene lookup returns CDR1 SGHRS and CDR2 YFSETQ. CDR3 length: 16 residues. V was pared by 4 bases and J by 4 bases, with 8 bases of the junction left unmatched. CDR3 sequence (DNA): TGCGCCAGCAGCCCCATCCCGGGACAGGGTAATGAAAAACTGTTTTTT. It specifies CASSPIPGQGNEKLFF.

The chain joins TRBV14 to TRBJ2-3; weak D call: TRBD1 (6 bases). The V end was cut by 4 bases, the J end by 1 base, with 9 bases between. Germline values: CDR1 SGHDN, CDR2 FVKESK. The CDR3 contains 14 residues. CDR3 nucleotide sequence: TGTGCCAGCAGCCCTAGACAGGGCACAGATACGCAGTATTTT. Translated, it gives CASSPRQGTDTQYF.

CDR3 loop: CASRGGTGVWETQYF. The CDR3 nucleotides are TGTGCCAGCAGGGGGGGGACAGGGGTATGGGAGACCCAGTACTTC. This chain connects TRBV6-5 to TRBJ2-5, with TRBD1 matching over 10 bases. After removal of 6 bases from V and 5 bases from J, the junction contained 9 bases not matched to a gene. This CDR3 is 15 amino acids long. Per germline, CDR1 MNHEY and CDR2 SVGAGI.

CDR3 in DNA: TGTGCCAGTAAAACCGGGACAGGGGACACCGGGGAGCTGTTTTTT. Its translation: CASKTGTGDTGELFF. V gene TRBV19 combines with J gene TRBJ2-2; the match to TRBD1 covers 10 bases. This CDR3 spans 15 amino acids. The trim removed 7 bases at V and 3 bases at J, leaving 5 bases unmatched. CDR1 and CDR2 (germline): LNHDA, SQIVND (reference sequence). The variable domain in full, completed from reference TRBV19 and TRBJ2-2, reads DGGITQSPKYLFRKEGQNVTLSCEQNLNHDAMYWYRQDPGQGLRLIYYSQIVNDFQKGDIAEGYSVSREKKESFPLTVTSAQKNPTAFYLCASKTGTGDTGELFFGEGSRLTVL.

In this sample, this clone turned up a few times. This chain joins TRBV6-5 and TRBJ2-2, with 11 bases matching TRBD1. Germline assignment: CDR1 MNHEY and CDR2 SVGAGI. This CDR3 spans 15 amino acids. J was trimmed by 6 bases and V by 6 bases; bases with no gene match: 6. The chain's CDR3 is CASRGTGGPSGELFF. In DNA form, the CDR3 reads TGTGCCAGCAGAGGGACAGGGGGACCATCCGGGGAGCTGTTTTTT.

The genes are TRBV7-9 and TRBJ1-1; 8 nucleotides agree with TRBD1. Looked up from germline, CDR1 is SEHNR and CDR2 is FQNEAQ (reference sequence). Trimming took 7 bases from V and 5 from J; bases not matched to a gene: 9. The CDR3 runs 14 residues. Written as DNA, the CDR3 is TGTGCCAGCAAGTCTCGGCAGGGGGCAACTGAAGCTTTCTTT. Translation: CASKSRQGATEAFF.

The CDR3 is CASSDLSGSSYNEQFF. In DNA form, the CDR3 reads TGTGCCAGCAGTGACCTAAGCGGGAGCTCCTACAATGAGCAGTTCTTC. V gene TRBV25-1 combines with J gene TRBJ2-1; 8 bases align to TRBD2. The germline gives CDR1 MGHDK, CDR2 SYGVNS. The CDR3 spans 16 residues. Losses at the gene ends were 3 bases for V and 0 bases for J; bases not matched to a gene: 4.

This clone was seen a handful of times. The rearrangement joins TRBV5-6 to TRBJ2-5; D perhaps matches TRBD1 (6 bases). Matching the DNA end better, TRBJ2-7 makes the J call doubtful. This CDR3 spans 15 amino acids. CDR1 and CDR2 (germline): SGHDT, YYEEEE. The CDR3 coding sequence is TGTGCCAGCAGCACCGCTGGGGGCGCGGGCTACGAGCAGTACTTC. This codes for CASSTAGGAGYEQYF.

The chain recombines TRBV6-6 with TRBJ2-7; D gene uncertain. V was clipped by 2 bases and J by 3 bases, with 11 bases between them. This CDR3 region has 14 residues. CDR1 and CDR2 (germline): MNHNY, SVGAGI (reference sequence). The chain's CDR3 is CASSYPPPLYEQYF. DNA for the CDR3: TGTGCCAGCAGTTACCCTCCCCCCCTCTACGAGCAGTACTTC.

The chain carries TRBV10-3 and TRBJ1-5; 7 nucleotides align to TRBD1. CDR1 is ENHRY, CDR2 SYGVKD, per germline. The CDR3 has 14 residues. Trimming at V came to 0 bases and at J to 4 bases, leaving 0 bases not matched to a gene. CDR3 nucleotides: TGTGCCATCAGTGAGTCGACAGGGAATCAGCCCCAGCATTTT. The encoded protein is CAISESTGNQPQHF.

The V gene is TRBV27, the J gene TRBJ2-7; 14 bases are shared with TRBD2. CDR3 length equals 16 residues. V dropped 5 bases and J dropped 2; count of bases not matched to a gene: 5. The V gene's germline CDR1 is MNHEY and CDR2 SMNVEV (reference sequence). Written as DNA, the CDR3 is TGTGCCAGCAGTAGGACTAGCGGGAGGTTCGCCTACGAGCAGTACTTC. It translates to CASSRTSGRFAYEQYF.

The V call is TRBV6-1, the J call TRBJ1-5; 8 bases agree with TRBD1. CDR3 size: 15 residues. With 2 bases clipped from V and 6 bases from J, the junction kept 6 bases outside the gene matches. CDR1 is MNHNS and CDR2 is SASEGT in the germline V gene. CDR3 protein: CASSEPVQGVQPQHF. The CDR3 DNA sequence: TGTGCCAGCAGTGAACCCGTACAGGGGGTTCAGCCCCAGCATTTT.